The rows below give T cell receptor beta chains drawn from one sample of a study of blood T cell repertoires in COVID-19. Method: immunoSEQ multiplex PCR; TCRdb's copy keeps in-frame clones and lacks some. Of tens of thousands of clones detected, over 75% appear once; the ten largest clones hold around 2.7%. The sample comprised peripheral blood. These TCRs come from a man aged 45-65 years with active COVID-19. The CDR3 runs from the conserved cysteine through the conserved F or W. A D gene is named only where the DNA matches it firmly. Size is stated for part of the rows, as once, few or many counts, or as a class when the clone is expanded.

D | size | J | V | CDR3 | DNA
TRBD2 | . | TRBJ2-3 | TRBV5-1 | CASSASRGQRGKDTQYF | TGCGCCAGCAGCGCCTCCCGGGGTCAGCGGGGCAAAGATACGCAGTATTTT
TRBD1 | once | TRBJ2-7 | TRBV6-5 | CASSFGTGGYEQYF | TGTGCCAGTTCTTTCGGGACAGGGGGCTACGAGCAGTACTTC
. | . | TRBJ2-1 | TRBV7-2 | CASSSRVADNEQFF | TGTGCCAGCAGCTCCAGGGTAGCCGACAATGAGCAGTTCTTC
TRBD1 | . | TRBJ2-2 | TRBV18 | CASSRTGGNTGELFF | TGTGCCAGCTCACGGACAGGAGGGAACACCGGGGAGCTGTTTTTT
TRBD1 | . | TRBJ2-7 | TRBV5-5 | CVSSLAPRTGGYEQYF | TGTGTCAGCAGCTTGGCGCCCCGGACAGGGGGCTACGAGCAGTACTTC
. | once | TRBJ1-3 | TRBV28 | CASLRRGSGNTIYF | TGTGCCAGCTTGCGGCGAGGCTCTGGAAACACCATATATTTT
. | . | TRBJ2-2 | TRBV25-1 | CASTQKNTGELFF | TGTGCCAGCACCCAGAAGAACACCGGGGAGCTGTTTTTT
TRBD1 | . | TRBJ1-2 | TRBV3-1/TRBV3-2 | CASSLRTGGPVSYGYTF | TGTGCCAGCAGCCTGCGGACAGGGGGTCCCGTGAGCTATGGCTACACCTTC
. | . | TRBJ1-5 | TRBV18 | CASSRGENQPQHF | TGTGCCAGCTCCCGGGGGGAGAATCAGCCCCAGCATTTT
TRBD1 | . | TRBJ1-1 | TRBV10-1 | CASSDYRGQGSEAFF | TGCGCCAGCAGTGATTACAGGGGGCAAGGATCTGAAGCTTTCTTT
TRBD2 | . | TRBJ2-3 | TRBV11-3 | CASSLASGGPTKYF | TGTGCCAGCAGCTTGGCTAGCGGGGGGCCCACAAAGTATTTT
. | . | TRBJ1-6 | TRBV3-1/TRBV3-2 | CASSQDLNPLGSPLHF | TGTGCCAGCAGCCAAGATCTCAACCCGCTCGGTTCGCCCCTCCACTTT
. | . | TRBJ1-5 | TRBV2 | CASSEKENRNQPQHF | TGTGCCAGCAGTGAAAAGGAGAATAGGAATCAGCCCCAGCATTTT
. | . | TRBJ2-1 | TRBV20-1 | CSARRVDEQFF | TGCAGTGCTAGGAGGGTGGATGAGCAGTTCTTC
. | . | TRBJ2-1 | TRBV11-3 | CASSPSPTSYNEQFF | TGTGCCAGCAGCCCAAGTCCCACTTCCTACAATGAGCAGTTCTTC
. | . | TRBJ1-2 | TRBV5-6 | CASSFLGDYGYTF | TGTGCCAGCAGCTTTTTAGGGGACTATGGCTACACCTTC
. | . | TRBJ2-2 | TRBV7-9 | CASSFSTGELFF | TGTGCCAGCAGCTTCTCCACCGGGGAGCTGTTTTTT
. | . | TRBJ1-1 | TRBV7-8 | CASSRYRALMNTEAFF | TGTGCCAGCAGCCGATACAGGGCCCTCATGAACACTGAAGCTTTCTTT
. | . | TRBJ1-4 | TRBV4-1 | CASSQDPPGINEKLFF | TGCGCCAGCAGCCAAGATCCGCCAGGGATTAATGAAAAACTGTTTTTT
TRBD1 | . | TRBJ2-2 | TRBV30 | CAWGTDHAGELFF | TGTGCCTGGGGGACAGATCATGCGGGGGAGCTGTTTTTT
TRBD2 | . | TRBJ2-3 | TRBV27 | CASSPTSVSTDTQYF | TGTGCCAGCAGTCCAACTAGCGTGAGCACAGATACGCAGTATTTT